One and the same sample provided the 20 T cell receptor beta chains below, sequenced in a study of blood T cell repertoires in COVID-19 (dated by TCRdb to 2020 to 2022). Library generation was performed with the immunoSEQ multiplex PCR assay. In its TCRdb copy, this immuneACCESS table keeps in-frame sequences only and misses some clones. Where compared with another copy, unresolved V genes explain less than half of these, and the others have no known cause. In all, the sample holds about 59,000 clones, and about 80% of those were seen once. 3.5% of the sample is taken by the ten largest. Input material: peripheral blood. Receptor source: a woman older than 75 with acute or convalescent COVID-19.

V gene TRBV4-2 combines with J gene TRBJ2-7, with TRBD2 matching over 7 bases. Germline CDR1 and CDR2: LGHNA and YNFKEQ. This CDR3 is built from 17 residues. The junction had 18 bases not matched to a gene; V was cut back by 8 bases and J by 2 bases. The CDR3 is CASFPRGRDYLTYEQYF. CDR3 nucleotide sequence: TGTGCCAGCTTCCCTAGGGGCCGGGACTACTTAACCTACGAGCAGTACTTC.

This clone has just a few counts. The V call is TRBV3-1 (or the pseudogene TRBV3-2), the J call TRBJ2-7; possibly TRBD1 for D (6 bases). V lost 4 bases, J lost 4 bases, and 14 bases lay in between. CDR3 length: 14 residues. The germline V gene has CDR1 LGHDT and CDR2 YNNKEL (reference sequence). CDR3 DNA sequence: TGTGCCAGCAGCCGGGACATCCAGACTTACGAGCAGTACTTC. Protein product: CASSRDIQTYEQYF.

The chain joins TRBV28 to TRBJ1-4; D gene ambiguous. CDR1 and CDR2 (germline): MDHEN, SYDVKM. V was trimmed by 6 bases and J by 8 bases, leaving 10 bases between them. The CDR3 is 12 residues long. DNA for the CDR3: TGTGCCAGCAGCAATCAAGAGGAAAAACTGTTTTTT. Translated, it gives CASSNQEEKLFF.

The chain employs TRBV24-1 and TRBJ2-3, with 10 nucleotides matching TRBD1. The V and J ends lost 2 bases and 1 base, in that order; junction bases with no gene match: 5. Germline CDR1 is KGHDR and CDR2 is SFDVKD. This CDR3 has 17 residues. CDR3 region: CATSDSRQGAGTDTQYF. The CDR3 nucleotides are TGTGCCACCAGTGATTCCCGACAGGGGGCTGGCACAGATACGCAGTATTTT.

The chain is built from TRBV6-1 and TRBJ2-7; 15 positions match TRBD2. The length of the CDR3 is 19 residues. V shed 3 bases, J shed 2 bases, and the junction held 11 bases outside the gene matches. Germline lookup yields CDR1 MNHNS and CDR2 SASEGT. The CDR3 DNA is TGTGCCAGCAGTGAGCCGGGACTAGCGGGAGGCACCGTCCCCTACGAGCAGTACTTC. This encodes CASSEPGLAGGTVPYEQYF.

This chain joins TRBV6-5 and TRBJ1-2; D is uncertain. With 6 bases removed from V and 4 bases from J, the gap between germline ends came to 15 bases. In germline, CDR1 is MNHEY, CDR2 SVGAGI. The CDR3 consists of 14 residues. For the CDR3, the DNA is TGTGCCAGCAGGGAGGGCTACTTGGGCTATGGCTACACCTTC. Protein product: CASREGYLGYGYTF.

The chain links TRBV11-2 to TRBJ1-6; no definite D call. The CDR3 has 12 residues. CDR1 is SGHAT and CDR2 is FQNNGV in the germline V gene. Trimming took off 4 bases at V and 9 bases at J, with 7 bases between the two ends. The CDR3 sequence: CASSSPGSPLHF. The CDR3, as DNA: TGTGCCAGCAGCTCCCCGGGTTCACCCCTCCACTTT.

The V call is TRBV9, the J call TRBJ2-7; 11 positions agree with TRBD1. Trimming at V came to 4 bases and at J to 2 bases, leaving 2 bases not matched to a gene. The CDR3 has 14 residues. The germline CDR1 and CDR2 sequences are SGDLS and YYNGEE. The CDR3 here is CASSSGQGAYEQYF. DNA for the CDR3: TGTGCCAGCAGCTCGGGACAGGGGGCCTACGAGCAGTACTTC.

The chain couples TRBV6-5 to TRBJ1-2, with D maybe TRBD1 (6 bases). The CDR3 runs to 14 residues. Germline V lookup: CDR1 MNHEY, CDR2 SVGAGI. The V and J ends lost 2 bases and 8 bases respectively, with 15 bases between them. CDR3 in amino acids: CASSYGGGAGGYTF. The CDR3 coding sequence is TGTGCCAGCAGTTACGGGGGGGGCGCGGGCGGCTACACCTTC.

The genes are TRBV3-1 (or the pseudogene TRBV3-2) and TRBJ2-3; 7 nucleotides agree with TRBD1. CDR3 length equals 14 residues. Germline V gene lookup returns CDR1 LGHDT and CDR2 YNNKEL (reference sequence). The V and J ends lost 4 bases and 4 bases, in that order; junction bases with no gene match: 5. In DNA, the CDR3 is TGTGCCAGCAGCCGACAGGGTCCGTCAGATACGCAGTATTTT. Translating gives CASSRQGPSDTQYF.

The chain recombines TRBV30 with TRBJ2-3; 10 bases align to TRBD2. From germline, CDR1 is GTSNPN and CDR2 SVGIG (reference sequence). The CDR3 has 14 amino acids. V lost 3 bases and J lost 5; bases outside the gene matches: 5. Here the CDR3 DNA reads TGTGCCTGGAGGACGGGACTAGCGAAAGATACGCAGTATTTT. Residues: CAWRTGLAKDTQYF.

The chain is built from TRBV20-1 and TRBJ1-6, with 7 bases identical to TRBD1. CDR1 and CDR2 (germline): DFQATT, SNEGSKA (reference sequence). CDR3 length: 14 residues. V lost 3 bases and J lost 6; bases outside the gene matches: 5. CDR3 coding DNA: TGCAGTGCTAGTAACCGGGACAGTAATTCACCCCTCCACTTT. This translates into CSASNRDSNSPLHF.

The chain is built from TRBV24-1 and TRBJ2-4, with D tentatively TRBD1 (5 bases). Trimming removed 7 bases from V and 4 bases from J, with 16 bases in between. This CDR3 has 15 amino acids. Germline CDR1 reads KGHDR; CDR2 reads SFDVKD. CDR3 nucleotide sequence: TGTGCCACCAGCGCCACTACAGGCGGTAAAAACATTCAGTACTTC. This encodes CATSATTGGKNIQYF.

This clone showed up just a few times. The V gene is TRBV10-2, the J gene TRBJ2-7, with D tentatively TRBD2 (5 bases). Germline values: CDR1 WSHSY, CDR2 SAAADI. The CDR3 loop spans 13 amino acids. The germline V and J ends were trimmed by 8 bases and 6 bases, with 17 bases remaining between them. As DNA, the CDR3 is TGCGCCAGCGAGGGAGACACCTCCCGCGAGCAGTACTTC. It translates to CASEGDTSREQYF.

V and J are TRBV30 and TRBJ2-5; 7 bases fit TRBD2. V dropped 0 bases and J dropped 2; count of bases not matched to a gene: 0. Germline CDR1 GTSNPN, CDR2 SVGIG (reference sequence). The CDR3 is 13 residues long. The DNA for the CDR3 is TGTGCCTGGAGTGTGGGGGGGCAAGAGACCCAGTACTTC. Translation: CAWSVGGQETQYF.

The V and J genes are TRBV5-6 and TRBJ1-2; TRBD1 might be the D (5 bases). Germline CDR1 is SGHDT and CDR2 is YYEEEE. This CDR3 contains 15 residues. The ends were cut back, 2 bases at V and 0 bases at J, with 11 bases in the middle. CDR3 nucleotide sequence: TGTGCCAGCAGCTTTGGCCCAGGGACTAACTATGGCTACACCTTC. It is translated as CASSFGPGTNYGYTF.

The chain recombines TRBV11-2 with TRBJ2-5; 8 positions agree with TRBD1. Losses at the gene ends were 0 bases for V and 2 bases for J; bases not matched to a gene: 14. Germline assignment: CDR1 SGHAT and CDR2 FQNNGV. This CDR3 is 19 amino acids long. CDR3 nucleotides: TGTGCCAGCAGCTTAGATATTACCCTCCTGGGACAGGTGCAAGAGACCCAGTACTTC. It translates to CASSLDITLLGQVQETQYF.

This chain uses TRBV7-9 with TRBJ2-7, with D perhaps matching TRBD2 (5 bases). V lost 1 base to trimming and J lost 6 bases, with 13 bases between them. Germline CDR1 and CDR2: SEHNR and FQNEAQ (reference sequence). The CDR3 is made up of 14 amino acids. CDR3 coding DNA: TGTGCCAGCAGCTTAGGTCTCACTAGGAGCGAGCAGTACTTC. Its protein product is CASSLGLTRSEQYF.

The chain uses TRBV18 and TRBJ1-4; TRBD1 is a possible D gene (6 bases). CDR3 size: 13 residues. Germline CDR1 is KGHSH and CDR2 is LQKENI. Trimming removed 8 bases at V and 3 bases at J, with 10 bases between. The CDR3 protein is CASHGTPNEKLFF. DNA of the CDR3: TGTGCCAGCCACGGGACACCTAATGAAAAACTGTTTTTT.

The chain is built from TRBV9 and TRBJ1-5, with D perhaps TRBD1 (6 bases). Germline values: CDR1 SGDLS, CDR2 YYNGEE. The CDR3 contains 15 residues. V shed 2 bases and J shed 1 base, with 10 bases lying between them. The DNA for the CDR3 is TGTGCCAGCAGCGTTTCAGGGGCGAGCAATCAGCCCCAGCATTTT. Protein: CASSVSGASNQPQHF.